The present T cell receptor beta chain was sequenced within a study of blood T cell repertoires in COVID-19. Whole-study context: There were acute and convalescent COVID-19 samples, and they came from the United States, Italy and Spain. PBMCs, B-cell-depleted T cells, or T cells provided the cDNA or gDNA that made up the material.

The V gene end was trimmed by 5 bases and the J gene end by 8 bases; junction bases not matched to a gene: 11. The germline V gene encodes CDR1 SGHAT and CDR2 FQNNGV. This CDR3 spans 15 amino acids. In its sample, this clone was seen once. Data came from immunoSEQ multiplex PCR; TCRdb stores just in-frame clones and leaves some out. The sample lists under 200,000 clones, roughly 80% occurring once. This rearrangement joins TRBV11-2 to TRBJ1-4, with 7 bases aligning to TRBD1. The receptor was isolated from a man between 65 and 85 years old with acute or convalescent COVID-19. Sequences were obtained from peripheral blood. CDR3 protein: CASSATGDIKEKLFF. As DNA, the CDR3 is TGTGCCAGCAGCGCAACAGGGGATATAAAAGAAAAACTGTTTTTT.